This TCR beta chain is drawn from a study of cytomegalovirus exposure and HLA in healthy donors. Notes on the study in general: Later work showed greater clonal expansion in HLA-associated TCR beta chains than in equally common others. Researchers counted 164 TCR beta chains as cytomegalovirus-associated. For most TCR sequences rarity was the rule, although some public TCRs occurred in many donors.

V was clipped by 0 bases and J by 6 bases; unmatched bases: 5. The CDR3 spans 15 residues. CDR1 is SGHNT, CDR2 YENEEA, per germline. Vbeta (60) and Jbeta (13) primers were used in the PCR. Libraries were prepared by immunoSEQ multiplex PCR; TCRdb keeps only in-frame clonotypes and omits some of them. The top ten clones hold less than 3% of a sample with 90,000 to 130,000 clones, about four fifths of them seen once. This clone occurred a few times. As yet, its antigen is unknown. The sequence came from a woman aged 60-75 years in good health and CMV-seropositive. Sequencing used PBMCs. The chain carries TRBV11-3 and TRBJ1-1, with 9 bases that match TRBD1. CDR3 DNA: TGTGCCAGCAGCTTAGAGGGGACAGGGTACCCTGAAGCTTTCTTT. As protein: CASSLEGTGYPEAFF.